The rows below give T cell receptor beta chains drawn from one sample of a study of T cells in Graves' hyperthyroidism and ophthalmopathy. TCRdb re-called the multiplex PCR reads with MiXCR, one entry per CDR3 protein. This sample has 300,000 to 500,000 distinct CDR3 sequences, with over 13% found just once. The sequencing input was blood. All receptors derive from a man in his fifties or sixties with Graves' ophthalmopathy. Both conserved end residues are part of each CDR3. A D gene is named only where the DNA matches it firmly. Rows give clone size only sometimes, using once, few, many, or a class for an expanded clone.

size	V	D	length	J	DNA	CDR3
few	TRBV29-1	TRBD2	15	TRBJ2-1	TGCAGCGTTGACGGACTAGCGGGAGGTCGGGATGAGCAGTTCTTC	CSVDGLAGGRDEQFF
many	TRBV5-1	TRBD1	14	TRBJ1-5	TGCGCCAGCAGCTTGGAAACAGGGGTTCAGCCCCAGCATTTT	CASSLETGVQPQHF
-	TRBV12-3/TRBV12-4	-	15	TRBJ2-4	TGTGCCAGCAGTCGGGAACCTGCCTTGTGGAACATTCAGTACTTC	CASSREPALWNIQYF
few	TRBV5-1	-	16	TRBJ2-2	TGCGCCAGCGGTCCTGATGGTGCCATTTTCACCGGGGAGCTGTTTTTT	CASGPDGAIFTGELFF
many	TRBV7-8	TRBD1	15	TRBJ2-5	TGTGCCAGCAGGTACCGGGACAGCGTCCCAGAGACCCAGTACTTC	CASRYRDSVPETQYF
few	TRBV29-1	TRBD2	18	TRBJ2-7	TGCAGCGTTAGTACAGGCGGACTAGCGGGAGGTTTTTCCTACGAGCAGTACTTC	CSVSTGGLAGGFSYEQYF
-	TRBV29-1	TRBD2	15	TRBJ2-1	TGCAGCGCGAGGCCGGGACTAGCGGGTAACAATGAGCAGTTCTTC	CSARPGLAGNNEQFF
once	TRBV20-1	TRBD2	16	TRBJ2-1	TGCAGTGCTAGAACGGGGGGAGTAGCCTCCTACAATGAGCAGTTCTTC	CSARTGGVASYNEQFF
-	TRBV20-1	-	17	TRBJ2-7	TGCAGTGCTAGAGAGGCAGAAAAGTTGTTGTTGGGTCGCGAGCAGTACTTC	CSAREAEKLLLGREQYF
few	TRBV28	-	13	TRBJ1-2	TGTGCCAGCAGTTTAAATGTCGGGGATGGCTACACCTTC	CASSLNVGDGYTF
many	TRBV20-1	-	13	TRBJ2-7	TGCAGTGCTAGAGTGGCCGGTACCTACGAGCAGTACTTC	CSARVAGTYEQYF
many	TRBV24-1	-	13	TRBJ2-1	TGTGCCACCAGTGATCCCGACAGGTATGAGCAGTTCTTC	CATSDPDRYEQFF
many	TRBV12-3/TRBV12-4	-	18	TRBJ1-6	TGTGCCAGCAGTTTTCTGGAGACACATGCCGCGTATAATTCACCCCTCCACTTT	CASSFLETHAAYNSPLHF
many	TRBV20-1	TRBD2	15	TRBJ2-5	TGCAGTGCAGGAGATAGCGGGAGGCTTCAAGAGACCCAGTACTTC	CSAGDSGRLQETQYF
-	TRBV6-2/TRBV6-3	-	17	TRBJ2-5	TGTGCCAGCAGTTACCAATCCGTGGGGGCGAAAAGAGAGACCCAGTACTTC	CASSYQSVGAKRETQYF
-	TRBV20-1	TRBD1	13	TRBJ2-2	TGCAGTGCTACACAGGGGGGCACCGGGGAGCTGTTTTTT	CSATQGGTGELFF
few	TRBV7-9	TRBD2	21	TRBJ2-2	TGTGCCAGCAGAACCGGCCCGGAGGTGAAGCGGGAGGAAGGGGACACCGGGGAGCTGTTTTTT	CASRTGPEVKREEGDTGELFF
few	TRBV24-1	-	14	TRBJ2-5	TGTGCCACCAGTGACTCTGACACCCAAGAGACCCAGTACTTC	CATSDSDTQETQYF
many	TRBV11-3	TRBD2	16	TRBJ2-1	TGTGCCAGCAGCTTAGAAACACTAGCGGGGAACAATGAGCAGTTCTTC	CASSLETLAGNNEQFF
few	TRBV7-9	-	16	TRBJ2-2	TGTGCCAGCAGCTTAAGGGGTCCGAGCAACACCGGGGAGCTGTTTTTT	CASSLRGPSNTGELFF
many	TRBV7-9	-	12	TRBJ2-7	TGTGCCAGCAGCCCCGACTGGGGCGAGCAGTACTTC	CASSPDWGEQYF
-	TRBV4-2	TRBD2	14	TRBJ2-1	TGTGCCAGCAGCCAAGAACCGGGACTAGATGGGCAGTTCTTC	CASSQEPGLDGQFF
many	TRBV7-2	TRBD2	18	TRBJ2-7	TGTGCCAGCAGCTTTTCGGTGGTGGGAGCGGGAGGCGCCTACGAGCAGTACTTC	CASSFSVVGAGGAYEQYF
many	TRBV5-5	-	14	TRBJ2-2	TGTGCCAGCAGCTTGTTGTTTGGCACCGGGGAGCTGTTTTTT	CASSLLFGTGELFF
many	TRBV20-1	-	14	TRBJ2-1	TGCAGTGCTAGAGGCTTTAGGGAGTACAATGAGCAGTTCTTC	CSARGFREYNEQFF
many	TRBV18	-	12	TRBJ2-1	TGTGCCAGCTCCCAAACGGACAATGAGCAGTTCTTC	CASSQTDNEQFF
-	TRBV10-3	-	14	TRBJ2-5	TGTGCCATCAGTGCATCGGGTGCAGAAGAGACCCAGTACTTC	CAISASGAEETQYF
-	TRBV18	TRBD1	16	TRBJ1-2	TGTGCCAGCTCACCAACCACGGGTCAGGGGGCTGATGGCTACACCTTC	CASSPTTGQGADGYTF
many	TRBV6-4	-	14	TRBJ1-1	TGTGCCAGCAGTGAGATAATGGGGATGACTGAAGCTTTCTTT	CASSEIMGMTEAFF
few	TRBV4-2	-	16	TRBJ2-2	TGTGCCAGCAGCCCTGAGAGCGCCGAACGCACCGGGGAGCTGTTTTTT	CASSPESAERTGELFF
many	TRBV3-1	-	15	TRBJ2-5	TGTGCCAGCAGCCAAGACCCGCGGGGTGCGGAGACCCAGTACTTC	CASSQDPRGAETQYF
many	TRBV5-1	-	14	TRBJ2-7	TGCGCCAGCAGCCCCGGCCAGCTCTCCTACGAGCAGTACTTC	CASSPGQLSYEQYF